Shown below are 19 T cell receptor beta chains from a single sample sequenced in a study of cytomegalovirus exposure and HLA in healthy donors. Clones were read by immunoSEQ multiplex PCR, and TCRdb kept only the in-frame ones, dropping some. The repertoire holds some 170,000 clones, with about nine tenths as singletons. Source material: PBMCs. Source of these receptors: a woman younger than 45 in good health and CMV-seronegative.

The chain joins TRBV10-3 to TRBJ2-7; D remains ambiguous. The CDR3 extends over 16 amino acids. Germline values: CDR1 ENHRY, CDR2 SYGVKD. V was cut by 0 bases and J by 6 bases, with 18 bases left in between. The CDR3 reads CAISESIGHSVLEQYF. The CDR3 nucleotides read TGTGCCATCAGTGAGTCGATCGGCCATTCTGTTCTCGAGCAGTACTTC.

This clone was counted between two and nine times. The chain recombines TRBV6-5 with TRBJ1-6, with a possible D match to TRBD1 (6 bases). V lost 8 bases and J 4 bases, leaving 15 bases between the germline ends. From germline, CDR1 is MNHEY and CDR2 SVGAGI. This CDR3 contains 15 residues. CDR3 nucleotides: TGTGCCAGCGCAGGGGCGGAAAGGTATAATTCACCCCTCCACTTT. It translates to CASAGAERYNSPLHF.

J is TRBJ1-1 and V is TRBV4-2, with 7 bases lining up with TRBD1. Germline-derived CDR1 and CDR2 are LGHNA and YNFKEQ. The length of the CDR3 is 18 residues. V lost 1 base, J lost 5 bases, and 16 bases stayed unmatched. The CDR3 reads CASSQVGNGFQGGTEAFF. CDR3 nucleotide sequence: TGTGCCAGCAGCCAAGTCGGGAACGGTTTTCAGGGGGGGACTGAAGCTTTCTTT.

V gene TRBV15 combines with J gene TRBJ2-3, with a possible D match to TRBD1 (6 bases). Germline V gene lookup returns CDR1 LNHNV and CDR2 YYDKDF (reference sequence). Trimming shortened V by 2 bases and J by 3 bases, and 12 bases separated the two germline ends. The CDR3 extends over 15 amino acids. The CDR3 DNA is TGTGCCACCAGCAGAAACAGGGCGAAGACAGATACGCAGTATTTT. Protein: CATSRNRAKTDTQYF. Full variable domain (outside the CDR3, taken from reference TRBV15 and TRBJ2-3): DAMVIQNPRYQVTQFGKPVTLSCSQTLNHNVMYWYQQKSSQAPKLLFHYYDKDFNNEADTPDNFQSRRPNTSFCFLDIRSPGLGDTAMYLCATSRNRAKTDTQYFGPGTRLTVL.

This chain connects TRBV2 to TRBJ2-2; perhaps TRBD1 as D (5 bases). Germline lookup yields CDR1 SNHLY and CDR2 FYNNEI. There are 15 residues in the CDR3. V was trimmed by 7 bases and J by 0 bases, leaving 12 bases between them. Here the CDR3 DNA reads TGTGCCAGCATATCAGGGATCGCGAACACCGGGGAGCTGTTTTTT. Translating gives CASISGIANTGELFF.

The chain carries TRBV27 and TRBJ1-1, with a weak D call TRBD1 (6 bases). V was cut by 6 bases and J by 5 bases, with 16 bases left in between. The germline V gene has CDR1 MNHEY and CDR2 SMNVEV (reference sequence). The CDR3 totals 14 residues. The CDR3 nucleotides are TGTGCCAGCAGCAGGGGCCCGACTCTAACTGAAGCTTTCTTT. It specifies CASSRGPTLTEAFF.

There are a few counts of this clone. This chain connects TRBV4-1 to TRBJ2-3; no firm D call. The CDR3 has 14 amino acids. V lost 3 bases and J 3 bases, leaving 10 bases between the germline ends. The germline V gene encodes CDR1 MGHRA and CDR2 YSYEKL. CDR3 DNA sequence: TGCGCCAGCAGCCAGCTACTGACGACAGATACGCAGTATTTT. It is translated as CASSQLLTTDTQYF.

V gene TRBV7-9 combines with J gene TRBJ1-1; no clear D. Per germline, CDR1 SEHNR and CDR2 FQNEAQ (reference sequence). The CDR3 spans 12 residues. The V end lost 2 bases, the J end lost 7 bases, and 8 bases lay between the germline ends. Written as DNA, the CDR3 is TGTGCCAGCAGCTTAAGTGTTAATGAAGCTTTCTTT. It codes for CASSLSVNEAFF. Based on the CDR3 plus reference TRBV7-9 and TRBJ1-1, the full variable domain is DTGVSQNPRHKITKRGQNVTFRCDPISEHNRLYWYRQTLGQGPEFLTYFQNEAQLEKSRLLSDRFSAERPKGSFSTLEIQRTEQGDSAMYLCASSLSVNEAFFGQGTRLTVV.

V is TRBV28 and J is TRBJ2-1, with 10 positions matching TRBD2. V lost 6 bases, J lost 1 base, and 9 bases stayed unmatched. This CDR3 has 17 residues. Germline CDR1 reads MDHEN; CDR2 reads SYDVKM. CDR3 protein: CASSTTLAGASYNEQFF. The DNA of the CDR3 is TGTGCCAGCAGCACAACCCTAGCGGGGGCTTCCTACAATGAGCAGTTCTTC.

The CDR3 region is CASKNRDRGLDTQYF. The CDR3 nucleotides read TGTGCCAGCAAAAACCGGGACAGGGGCTTAGATACGCAGTATTTT. This chain connects TRBV28 to TRBJ2-3; TRBD1 matches 10 bases. The CDR3 consists of 15 residues. Trimming removed 7 bases from V and 5 bases from J; junction bases left unmatched: 9. CDR1 is MDHEN, CDR2 SYDVKM, per germline.

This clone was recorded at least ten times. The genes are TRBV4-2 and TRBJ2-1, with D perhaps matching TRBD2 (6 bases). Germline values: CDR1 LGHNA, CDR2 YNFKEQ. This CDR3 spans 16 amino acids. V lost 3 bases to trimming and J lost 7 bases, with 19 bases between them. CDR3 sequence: CASSQLLAPLRNEQFF. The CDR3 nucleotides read TGTGCCAGCAGCCAGCTACTAGCCCCCTTACGTAATGAGCAGTTCTTC.

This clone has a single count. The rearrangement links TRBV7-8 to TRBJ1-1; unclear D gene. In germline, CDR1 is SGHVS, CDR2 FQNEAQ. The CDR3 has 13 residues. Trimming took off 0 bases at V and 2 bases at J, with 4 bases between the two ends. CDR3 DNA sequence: TGTGCCAGCAGCTTAGCAGGCAACACTGAAGCTTTCTTT. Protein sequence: CASSLAGNTEAFF.

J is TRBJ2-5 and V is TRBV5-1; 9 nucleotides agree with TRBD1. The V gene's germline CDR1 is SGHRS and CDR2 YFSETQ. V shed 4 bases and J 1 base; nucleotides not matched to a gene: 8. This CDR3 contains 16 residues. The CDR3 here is CASSPRTGETQETQYF. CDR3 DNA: TGCGCCAGCAGCCCCAGGACAGGGGAGACCCAAGAGACCCAGTACTTC.

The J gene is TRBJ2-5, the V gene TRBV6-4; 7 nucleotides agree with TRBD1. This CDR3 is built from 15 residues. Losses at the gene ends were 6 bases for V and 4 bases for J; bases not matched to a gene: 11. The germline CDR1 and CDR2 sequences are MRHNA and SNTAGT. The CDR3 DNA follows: TGTGCCAGCAGCTCCACAGGGGAAGGTCCAGAGACCCAGTACTTC. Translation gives CASSSTGEGPETQYF.

The CDR3 DNA reads as TGCGCCAGCAGCTTTGCAGGGCCCTACGAGCAGTACTTC. This encodes CASSFAGPYEQYF. The chain is built from TRBV5-1 and TRBJ2-7; D might be TRBD1 (5 bases). The CDR3 length is 13 residues. The germline CDR1 and CDR2 sequences are SGHRS and YFSETQ. V lost 2 bases to trimming and J lost 2 bases, with 8 bases between them.

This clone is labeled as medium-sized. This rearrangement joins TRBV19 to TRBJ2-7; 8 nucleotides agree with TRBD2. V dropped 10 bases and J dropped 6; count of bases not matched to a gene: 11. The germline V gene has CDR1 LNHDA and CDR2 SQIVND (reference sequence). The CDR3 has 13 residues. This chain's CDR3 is CAIAAGEGREQYF. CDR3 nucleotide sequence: TGTGCCATCGCAGCGGGAGAGGGGCGCGAGCAGTACTTC.

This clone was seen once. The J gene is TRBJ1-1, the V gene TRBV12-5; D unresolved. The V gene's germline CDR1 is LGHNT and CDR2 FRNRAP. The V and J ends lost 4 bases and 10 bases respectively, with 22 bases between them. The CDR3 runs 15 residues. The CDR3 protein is CASGSNVRADGGAFF. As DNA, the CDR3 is TGTGCTAGTGGTTCGAACGTAAGGGCAGATGGAGGAGCTTTCTTT.

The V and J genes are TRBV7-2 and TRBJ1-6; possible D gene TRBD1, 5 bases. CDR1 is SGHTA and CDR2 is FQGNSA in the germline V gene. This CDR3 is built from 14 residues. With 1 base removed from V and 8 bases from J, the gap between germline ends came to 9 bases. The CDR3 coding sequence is TGTGCCAGCAGCTTAGTCGGGGGGGATTCACCCCTCCACTTT. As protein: CASSLVGGDSPLHF.

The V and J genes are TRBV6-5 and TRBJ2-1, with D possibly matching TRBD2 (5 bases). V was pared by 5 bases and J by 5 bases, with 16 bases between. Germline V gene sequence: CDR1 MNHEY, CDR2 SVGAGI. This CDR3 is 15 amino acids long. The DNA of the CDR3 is TGTGCCAGCAGTCCCATGTTGGGGAGCCACAATGAGCAGTTCTTC. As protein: CASSPMLGSHNEQFF.